This TCR beta chain was obtained from a study of T cell repertoires in cytomegalovirus infection. Study at large: Matching HLA type, along with CMV infection, was indicated by public TCR beta signatures. Broader study findings: HLA-C-restricted CMV clonotypes gave the most frequent clonotype in two of eight donors. Using cumulative public TCR beta family frequency, the authors identified those who carried CMV together with the relevant HLA.

The germline V gene has CDR1 SGHAT and CDR2 FQNNGV. The V gene lost 5 bases and the J gene lost 3 bases, with 11 bases spanning the gap. This CDR3 is 14 amino acids long. This clonotype was counted between two and nine times. Antigen specificity is unknown. TCRdb passed the reads through MiXCR, listing each CDR3 protein once. The sample records some 680,000 distinct CDR3 sequences, 35% to 45% being singletons. The chain carries TRBV11-2 and TRBJ2-1; perhaps D is TRBD1 or TRBD2 (5 bases each). Sequences were obtained from PBMCs. The sequence was obtained from a human donor in good health (CMV status not recorded). Some clones in this sample may be carry-over from other donors' samples. The CDR3 nucleotides read TGTGCCAGCAGCCGAGGGGTCAGCTACAATGAGCAGTTCTTC. Translation: CASSRGVSYNEQFF.